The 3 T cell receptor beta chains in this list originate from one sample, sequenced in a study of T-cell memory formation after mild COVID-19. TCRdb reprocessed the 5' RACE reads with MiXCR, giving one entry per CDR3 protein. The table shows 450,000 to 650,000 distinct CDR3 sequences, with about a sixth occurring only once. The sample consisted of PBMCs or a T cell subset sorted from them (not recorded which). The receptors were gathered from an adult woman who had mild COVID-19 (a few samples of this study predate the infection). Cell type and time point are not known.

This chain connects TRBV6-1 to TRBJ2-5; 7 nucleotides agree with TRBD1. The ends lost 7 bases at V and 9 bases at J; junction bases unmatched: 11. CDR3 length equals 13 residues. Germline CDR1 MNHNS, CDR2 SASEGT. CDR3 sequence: CASTLGQASAQYF. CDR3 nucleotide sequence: TGTGCCAGCACCCTCGGACAGGCCTCGGCCCAGTACTTC.

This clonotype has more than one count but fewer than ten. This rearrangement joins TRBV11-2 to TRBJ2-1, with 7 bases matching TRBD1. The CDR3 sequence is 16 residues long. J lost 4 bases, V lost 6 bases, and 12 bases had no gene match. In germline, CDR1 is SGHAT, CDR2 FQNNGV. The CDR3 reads CASSRARGSSYNEQFF. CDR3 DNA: TGTGCCAGCAGTCGTGCCAGGGGGTCGTCGTACAATGAGCAGTTCTTC.

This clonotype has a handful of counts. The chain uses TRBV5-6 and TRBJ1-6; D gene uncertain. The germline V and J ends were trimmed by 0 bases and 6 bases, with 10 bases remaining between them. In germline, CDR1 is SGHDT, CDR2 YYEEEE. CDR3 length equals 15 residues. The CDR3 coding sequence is TGTGCCAGCAGCTTGGGAGTTGTTGGTAATTCACCCCTCCACTTT. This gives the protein CASSLGVVGNSPLHF.